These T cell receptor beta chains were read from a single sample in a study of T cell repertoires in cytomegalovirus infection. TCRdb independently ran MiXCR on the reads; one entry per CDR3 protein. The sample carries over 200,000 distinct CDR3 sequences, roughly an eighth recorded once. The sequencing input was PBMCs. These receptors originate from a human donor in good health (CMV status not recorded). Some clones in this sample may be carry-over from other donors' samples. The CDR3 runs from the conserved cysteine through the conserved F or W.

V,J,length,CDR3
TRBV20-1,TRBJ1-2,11,CSARDHPGYTF
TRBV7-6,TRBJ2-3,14,CASSFSEAGDTQYF
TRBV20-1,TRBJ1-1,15,CSASATGGANTEAFF
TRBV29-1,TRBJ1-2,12,CSVDREQSGYTF
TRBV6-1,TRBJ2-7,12,CASSSTAYEQYF
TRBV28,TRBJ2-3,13,CASSSLTAYTQYF
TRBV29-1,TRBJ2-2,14,CSVERGYPTGELFF
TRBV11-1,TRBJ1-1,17,CASSLSGTGAANTEAFF
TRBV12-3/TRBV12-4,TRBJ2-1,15,CASSFRQGTYNEQFF
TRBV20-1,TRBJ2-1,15,CSARAPGPRGNEQFF
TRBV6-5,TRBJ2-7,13,CASSYGTGYEQYF
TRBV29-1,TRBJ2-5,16,CSVVGHTSPAVETQYF
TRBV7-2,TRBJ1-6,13,CASSLYRGLPLHF
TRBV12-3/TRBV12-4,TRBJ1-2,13,CASVQALGYGYTF
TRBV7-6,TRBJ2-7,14,CASSPPGQGREQYF
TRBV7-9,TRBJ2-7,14,CASSATGQALPQYF
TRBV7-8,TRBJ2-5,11,CASSLIETQYF
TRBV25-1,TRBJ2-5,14,CASSYNRDQETQYF
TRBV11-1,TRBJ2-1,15,CASSTGLAAYNEQFF
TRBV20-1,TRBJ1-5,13,CSARSTSNQPQHF
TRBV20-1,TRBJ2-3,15,CSARKPVGGTDTQYF
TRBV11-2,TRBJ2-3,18,CASSLGEMGDYLTDTQYF
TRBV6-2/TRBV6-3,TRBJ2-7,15,CASRTPSGSYAEQYF
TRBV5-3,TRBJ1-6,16,CASSLGGQGYNSPLHF
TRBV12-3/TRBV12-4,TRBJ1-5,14,CASSLGGAPQPQHF
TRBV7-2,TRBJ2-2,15,CASSVQQGQGGELFF
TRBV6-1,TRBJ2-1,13,CASSRTRWDEQFF
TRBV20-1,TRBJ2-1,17,CSAFRGTSGGARNEQFF
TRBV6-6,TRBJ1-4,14,CASSPRVENEKLFF
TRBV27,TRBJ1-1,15,CASSLAIGGHTEAFF
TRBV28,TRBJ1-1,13,CASSLHMDTEAFF
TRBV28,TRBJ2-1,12,CASSFGYNEQFF
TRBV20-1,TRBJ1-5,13,CSAAQGSDQPQHF
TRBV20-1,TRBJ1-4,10,CSAGHEKLFF
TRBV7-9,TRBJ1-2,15,CASSSTGSFNYGYTF
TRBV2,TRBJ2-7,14,CASTKALPHYEQYF
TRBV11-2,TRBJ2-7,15,CASSSLRDRSYEQYF
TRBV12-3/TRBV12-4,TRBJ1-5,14,CASSLGPAFQPQHF
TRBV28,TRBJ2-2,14,CAIVNRGLNGELFF
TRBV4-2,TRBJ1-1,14,CASSQDQQGTEAFF
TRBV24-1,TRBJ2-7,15,CATSDFGTGKYEQYF
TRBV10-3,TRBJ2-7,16,CAISDHTQPRGYEQYF
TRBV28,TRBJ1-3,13,CASTPRPGNTIYF
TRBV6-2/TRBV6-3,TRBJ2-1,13,CASSNRNPDEQFF
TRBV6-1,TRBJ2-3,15,CASRGGRGGPDTQYF
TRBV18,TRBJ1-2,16,CASSKDSILTNYGYTF
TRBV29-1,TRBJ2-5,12,CSVGQYQETQYF
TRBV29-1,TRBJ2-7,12,CSAGGGYFEQYF
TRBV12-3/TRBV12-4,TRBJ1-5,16,CASSLGGLLGNQPQHF
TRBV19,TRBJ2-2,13,CASSIVLSGELFF